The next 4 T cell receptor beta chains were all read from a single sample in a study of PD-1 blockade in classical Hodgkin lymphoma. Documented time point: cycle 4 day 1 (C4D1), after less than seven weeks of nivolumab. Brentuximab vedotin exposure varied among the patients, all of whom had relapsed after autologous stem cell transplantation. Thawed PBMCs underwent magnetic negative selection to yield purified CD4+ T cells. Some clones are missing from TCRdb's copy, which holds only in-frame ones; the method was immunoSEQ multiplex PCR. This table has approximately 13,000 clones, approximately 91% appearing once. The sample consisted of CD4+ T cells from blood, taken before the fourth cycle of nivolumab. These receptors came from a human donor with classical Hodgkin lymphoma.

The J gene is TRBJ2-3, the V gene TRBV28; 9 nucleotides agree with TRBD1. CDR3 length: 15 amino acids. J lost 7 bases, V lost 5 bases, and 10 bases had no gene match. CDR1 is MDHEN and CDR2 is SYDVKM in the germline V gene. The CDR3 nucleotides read TGTGCCAGCAGTCCTTGGGGACAGGGACAGAATACGCAGTATTTT. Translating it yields CASSPWGQGQNTQYF.

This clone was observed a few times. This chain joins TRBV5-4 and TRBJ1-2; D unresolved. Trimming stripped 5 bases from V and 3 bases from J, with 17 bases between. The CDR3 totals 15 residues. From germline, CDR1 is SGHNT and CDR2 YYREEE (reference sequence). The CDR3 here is CASSRQDQMDYGYTF. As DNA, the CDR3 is TGTGCCAGCAGTCGGCAGGACCAAATGGACTATGGCTACACCTTC.

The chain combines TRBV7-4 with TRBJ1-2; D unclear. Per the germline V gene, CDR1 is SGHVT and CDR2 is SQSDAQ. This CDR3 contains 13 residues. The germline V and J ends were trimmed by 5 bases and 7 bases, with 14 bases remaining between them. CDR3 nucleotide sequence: TGTGCCAGCAGCCCATTGGCGGCTGGTGGCTACACCTTC. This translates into CASSPLAAGGYTF.

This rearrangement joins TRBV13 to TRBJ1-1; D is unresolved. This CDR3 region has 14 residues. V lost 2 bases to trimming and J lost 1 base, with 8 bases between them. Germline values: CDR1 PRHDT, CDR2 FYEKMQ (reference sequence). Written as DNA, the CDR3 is TGTGCCAGCAGCTTATACCGGGAGAACACTGAAGCTTTCTTT. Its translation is CASSLYRENTEAFF.